The sequence of this T cell receptor (beta chain) was determined in a study of blood T cell repertoires in COVID-19. The CDR3 has 11 amino acids. V dropped 3 bases and J dropped 14 bases, with 12 bases sitting between them. Germline CDR1 is SGHKS and CDR2 is YYEKEE (reference sequence). The table lists this clone with a few counts. The data were produced by immunoSEQ multiplex PCR, yet TCRdb's version contains in-frame clones alone and is incomplete. The sample has around 75,000 clones, less than 85% seen once. This clonotype was obtained from a woman of 80 years or more with active or convalescent COVID-19. The rearrangement joins TRBV5-5 to TRBJ2-1, with D possibly matching TRBD1 (5 bases). Sequenced: peripheral blood. The CDR3 nucleotides are TGTGCCAGCAGCTGGGGCCGTGGGGAGTTCTTC. Its translation is CASSWGRGEFF.